Listed below are T cell receptor beta chains from one sample, sequenced in a study of blood T cells in healthy people across ages. TCRdb reprocessed the 5' RACE reads via MiXCR and lists one record per CDR3 protein. The sample lists roughly 700,000 distinct CDR3 sequences, around 45% seen once, with 25% to 35% in the top ten. The sequenced sample consisted of blood. The receptors stem from a woman aged 60-70 years in good health. Both conserved end residues are part of each CDR3. D genes are given only for firm matches. Clone size is shown for a subset of rows, as once, few, many or a class of expanded clone.

17	TRBJ2-5	.	.	TRBV7-2	TGTGCCAGCGGCTTAGTGTCACCAGGGTCCCGGAGAGAGACCCAGTACTTC	CASGLVSPGSRRETQYF
10	TRBJ2-1	few	.	TRBV2	TGTGCCAGCCGGGACTTTCTTTGGTTCTTC	CASRDFLWFF
16	TRBJ2-5	.	TRBD2	TRBV5-4	TGTGCCAGCAGCGCGACTAGCGGGAGGCCCCAAGAGACCCAGTACTTC	CASSATSGRPQETQYF
13	TRBJ1-2	once	.	TRBV20-1	TGCAGTGCTACCTGGACAGCTAACTATGGCTACACCTTC	CSATWTANYGYTF
14	TRBJ1-1	.	.	TRBV6-2/TRBV6-3	TGTGCCAGCAGTTACGGGACTGGGAACACTGAAGCTTTCTTT	CASSYGTGNTEAFF
14	TRBJ1-2	few	.	TRBV20-1	TGCAGTGCTACTAACGGAGGGGGGAGCTATGGCTACACCTTC	CSATNGGGSYGYTF
15	TRBJ2-1	.	TRBD2	TRBV28	TGTGCCAGCAGTTTAAACGCTAGCGGGAGCTACGAGCAGTTCTTC	CASSLNASGSYEQFF
15	TRBJ2-4	.	.	TRBV7-2	TGTGCCAGCAGCTTAGTGGAAGGGCCGAAAAACATTCAGTACTTC	CASSLVEGPKNIQYF
14	TRBJ1-2	.	.	TRBV12-3/TRBV12-4	TGTGCCAGCAGTTTTTTCAGGGAGGGATACGGCTACACCTTC	CASSFFREGYGYTF
14	TRBJ2-5	.	.	TRBV9	TGTGCCAGCAGCGTAGGGTGGGGCGGGGAGACCCAGTACTTC	CASSVGWGGETQYF
13	TRBJ1-1	.	.	TRBV2	TGTGCCAGCAGTGATGGGGCAGGCACTGAAGCTTTCTTT	CASSDGAGTEAFF
15	TRBJ2-3	.	.	TRBV20-1	TGCAGTGCGAGTTGGGGGGCGGTTAGCACAGATACGCAGTATTTT	CSASWGAVSTDTQYF
12	TRBJ1-5	.	.	TRBV3-1	TGTGCCTGCGGGTGGAGCAATCAGCCCCAGCATTTT	CACGWSNQPQHF
15	TRBJ2-7	few	TRBD1	TRBV4-3	TGCGCCAGCAGCCTGAGGCTGGGACAGGGGCGAGAGCAGTACTTC	CASSLRLGQGREQYF
16	TRBJ2-7	.	TRBD2	TRBV7-2	TGTGCCAGCAGCTTAGGTCTAGCGGGAGGTAAAAGCGAGCAGTACTTC	CASSLGLAGGKSEQYF
13	TRBJ1-1	.	.	TRBV20-1	TGCAGTGCTAGAGAGGACCTGAACACTGAAGCTTTCTTT	CSAREDLNTEAFF
14	TRBJ1-5	.	.	TRBV7-3	TGTGCCAGCACCCCCGGGGGTATCGATCAGCCCCAGCATTTT	CASTPGGIDQPQHF
16	TRBJ2-7	.	TRBD1	TRBV28	TGTGCCAGCAGTCTCGGGACAGACCCCTTCTCCTACGAGCAGTACTTC	CASSLGTDPFSYEQYF
15	TRBJ2-2	few	TRBD2	TRBV2	TGTGCCAGCAGTGGACTAGCAGCGAACACCGGGGAGCTGTTTTTT	CASSGLAANTGELFF
13	TRBJ2-6	.	.	TRBV20-1	TGCAGTGCCGGAAATCCTGGGGCCAACGTCCTGACTTTC	CSAGNPGANVLTF
13	TRBJ1-1	.	.	TRBV20-1	TGCAGTGCGAGAGCTCGGGGGAACACTGAAGCTTTCTTT	CSARARGNTEAFF
12	TRBJ1-2	.	.	TRBV10-3	TGTGCCATCAATGACATCTACTGGGGCTACACCTTC	CAINDIYWGYTF
15	TRBJ2-5	.	.	TRBV20-1	TGCAGTGCTAGAGATCGGAGCTTTATTGGGGAGACCCAGTACTTC	CSARDRSFIGETQYF
12	TRBJ1-1	once	.	TRBV27	TGTGCCAGCAGTTCGGCGAACACTGAAGCTTTCTTT	CASSSANTEAFF
13	TRBJ1-2	.	.	TRBV7-2	TGTGCCAGCAGCCCGAGTAAGGGGTATGGCTACACCTTC	CASSPSKGYGYTF
12	TRBJ2-4	.	TRBD2	TRBV7-8	TGTGCCAGCAGCTGGGGGACTATCCGGCAGTACTTC	CASSWGTIRQYF
18	TRBJ2-7	.	.	TRBV21-1	TGTGCCAGCAGCGCGCCGAGGACAGGGAAATTGAGGCGATACGAGCAGTACTTC	CASSAPRTGKLRRYEQYF
14	TRBJ2-7	many	.	TRBV20-1	TGCAGTGCTAGAGCGGCGTACAGCTCCTACGAGCAGTACTTC	CSARAAYSSYEQYF
14	TRBJ2-1	.	.	TRBV12-3/TRBV12-4	TGTGCCAGCAGTTCCCCGGACAGCGGTGATGAGCAGTTCTTC	CASSSPDSGDEQFF
15	TRBJ2-7	.	TRBD2	TRBV6-6	TGTGCCAGCAGTACCATAGCGGGAGCACCCTACGAGCAGTACTTC	CASSTIAGAPYEQYF
14	TRBJ2-7	many	.	TRBV9	TGTGCCAGCAGCGTAGCGGAGGGGTACTACGAGCAGTACTTC	CASSVAEGYYEQYF
17	TRBJ2-3	once	.	TRBV12-3/TRBV12-4	TGTGCCAGCAGTTTAGTAACTCCACAGGGTAGAGCAGATACGCAGTATTTT	CASSLVTPQGRADTQYF
15	TRBJ2-1	once	TRBD2	TRBV3-1	TGTGCCAGCAGAAAGAGCGGGAGCTCCTACAATGAGCAGTTCTTC	CASRKSGSSYNEQFF
16	TRBJ2-5	.	TRBD1	TRBV25-1	TGTGCCAGTAAACAGGGGGTCACGGCCCTCTCAGAGACCCAGAACTTC	CASKQGVTALSETQNF
15	TRBJ2-3	few	TRBD2	TRBV4-3	TGCGCCAGCAGCCAAGTAGCGGGGAGCACAGATACGCAGTATTTT	CASSQVAGSTDTQYF
13	TRBJ2-5	.	.	TRBV5-1	TGCGCCAGCAGGACGGGGCCTCAAGAGACCCAGTACTTC	CASRTGPQETQYF
14	TRBJ2-5	.	.	TRBV20-1	TGCAGTGCTAGCCCCCTGACAGGAGCAGAGACCCAGTACTTC	CSASPLTGAETQYF
17	TRBJ2-1	.	TRBD2	TRBV4-3	TGCGCCAGCAGCCAAGATCGGGGGGATGACCCCTACAATGAGCAGTTCTTC	CASSQDRGDDPYNEQFF
14	TRBJ2-7	few	TRBD1	TRBV7-9	TGTGCCAGCAGCTTAGTTGGGACAGGCTACGAGCAGTACTTC	CASSLVGTGYEQYF
16	TRBJ2-5	.	TRBD2	TRBV3-1	TGTGCCAGCAGCCGTAGTACTAGCGGGAGAGTGGAGACCCGGTACTTC	CASSRSTSGRVETRYF
13	TRBJ2-7	.	.	TRBV7-9	TGTGCCAGCGCAGGAGACTTGAACTACGAGCAGTACTTC	CASAGDLNYEQYF
13	TRBJ2-1	few	.	TRBV7-2	TGTGCCAGCAGCCCGGGACGGGTGGATGAGCAGTTCTTC	CASSPGRVDEQFF
15	TRBJ2-1	few	.	TRBV28	TGTGCCAGCACACTCCCGGGACAAATAAACAATGAGCAGTTCTTC	CASTLPGQINNEQFF
15	TRBJ2-3	few	.	TRBV7-2	TGTGCCAGCAGCTTATCCCAGAGCTATGCAGATACGCAGTATTTT	CASSLSQSYADTQYF
18	TRBJ2-1	few	.	TRBV10-3	TGTGCCATCAGTGAGTCGACAAGGACCACGAGCTCCTACAATGAGCAGTTCTTC	CAISESTRTTSSYNEQFF
15	TRBJ2-3	.	TRBD2	TRBV20-1	TGCAGTGCAGAGACCGCTAGCGGGAGCACAGATACGCAGTATTTT	CSAETASGSTDTQYF
11	TRBJ1-4	.	.	TRBV20-1	TGCAGCCCCGTAGCTAATGAAAAACTGTTTTTT	CSPVANEKLFF
15	TRBJ2-7	.	TRBD2	TRBV7-2	TGTGCCAGCGGCTATCTAGCGGGAGGGCCCTACGAGCAGTACTTC	CASGYLAGGPYEQYF
13	TRBJ1-1	.	.	TRBV10-3	TGTGCCATCAAGGGACCCGTGGACACTGAAGCTTTCTTT	CAIKGPVDTEAFF
17	TRBJ2-5	.	TRBD2	TRBV5-1	TGCGCCAGCAGCTTGGGCGGACTAGCGGGACCCCAAGAGACCCAGTACTTC	CASSLGGLAGPQETQYF